This T cell receptor beta chain was obtained from a study of T cells in Graves' hyperthyroidism and ophthalmopathy. Study outcomes and limitations: Ophthalmopathy was distinguished from stable hyperthyroidism by 13 V-J signatures. Also found in blood were most expanded thyroid clonotypes above 0.001.

Germline V gene lookup returns CDR1 MGHRA and CDR2 YSYEKL. The CDR3 spans 16 residues. The V gene lost 0 bases and the J gene lost 1 base, with 13 bases spanning the gap. This clonotype showed up just once. Its target is not known. Amplification yielded TCR beta CDR3 regions, with RNA transcripts as the source. The HTBI primer set drove a first-round RT-PCR of the TCR CDR3. Each CDR3 protein is one row after TCRdb ran MiXCR on the multiplex PCR reads. The sample has about 560,000 distinct CDR3 sequences; 15% to 20% are singletons. The genes are TRBV4-1 and TRBJ2-7, with D maybe TRBD1 (5 bases). This receptor was obtained from a woman in her late teens or twenties with Graves' hyperthyroidism. Sequenced input: blood. The DNA for the CDR3 is TGCGCCAGCAGCCAAGATACGACAGTGGTATCCTACGAGCAGTACTTC. Its translation: CASSQDTTVVSYEQYF.